This T cell receptor beta chain was captured in a study of blood T cell repertoires in COVID-19. Study as a whole: There were acute and convalescent COVID-19 samples, and they came from the United States, Italy and Spain.

The CDR3 contains 16 residues. CDR1 LNHDA and CDR2 SQIVND come from the germline V gene (reference sequence). Trimming took off 2 bases at V and 9 bases at J, with 22 bases between the two ends. In the original processing: Amplification from reference gene primers served as the basis for estimated nucleated cell counts. Measured with immunoSEQ multiplex PCR; TCRdb has only the in-frame clones, and not every one. V and J calls and clone size come straight from that table; D and trimming were deduced from the DNA. The table includes around 230,000 clones, approximately 90% detected once. This clonotype was sampled from a young man who had recovered from COVID-19. The source material was peripheral blood. V is TRBV19 and J is TRBJ2-5; maybe TRBD1 (6 bases). CDR3 DNA sequence: TGTGCCAGTAGTATATTCAGGGGATCAGGGACCCTGGCCCAGTACTTC. This codes for CASSIFRGSGTLAQYF.